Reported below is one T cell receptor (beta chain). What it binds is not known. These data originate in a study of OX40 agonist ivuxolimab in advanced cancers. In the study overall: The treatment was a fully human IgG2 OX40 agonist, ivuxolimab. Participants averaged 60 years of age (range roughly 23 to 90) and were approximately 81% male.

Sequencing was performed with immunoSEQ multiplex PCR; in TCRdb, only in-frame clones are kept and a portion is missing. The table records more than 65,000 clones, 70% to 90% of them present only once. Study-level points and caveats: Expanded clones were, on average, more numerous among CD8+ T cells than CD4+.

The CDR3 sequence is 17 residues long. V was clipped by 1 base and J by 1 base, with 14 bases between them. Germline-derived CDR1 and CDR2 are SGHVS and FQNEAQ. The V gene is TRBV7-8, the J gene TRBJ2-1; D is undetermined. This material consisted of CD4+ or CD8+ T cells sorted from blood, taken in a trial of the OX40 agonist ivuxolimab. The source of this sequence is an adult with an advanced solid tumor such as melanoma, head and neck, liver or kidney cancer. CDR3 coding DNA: TGTGCCAGCAGCTTAGTAGGCAGTTTAGTTTCCTACAATGAGCAGTTCTTC. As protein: CASSLVGSLVSYNEQFF.